A selection of T cell receptor beta chains follows, all from one sample in a study of CD8+ T cells in alopecia areata. Here immunoSEQ multiplex PCR was the method, and the copy in TCRdb shows in-frame clones only, minus some. The sample has about 120,000 clones; roughly 66% are singletons. The sample taken for sequencing was CD4+ T cells sorted from blood. The receptors derive from a human donor in good health. Each CDR3 is given with its conserved first and last residue. The D gene is left open where the match is weak. Size is omitted from some rows. Given values are once, few, many or a class for expanded clones.

d_gene: -
j_gene: TRBJ1-2
abundance: -
v_gene: TRBV15
CDR3nt: TGTGCCACCAGCCAGGGGATCTATGGCTACACCTTC
CDR3aa: CATSQGIYGYTF

d_gene: -
j_gene: TRBJ1-2
abundance: -
v_gene: TRBV7-9
CDR3nt: TGTGCCAGCAGCTTAGGTCCGGGGGCGCGGAGAGGCTACACCTTC
CDR3aa: CASSLGPGARRGYTF

d_gene: TRBD1
j_gene: TRBJ1-6
abundance: once
v_gene: TRBV6-5
CDR3nt: TGTGCCAGCACCCGGGAGGGACAGGGGTATTCACCCCTCCACTTT
CDR3aa: CASTREGQGYSPLHF

d_gene: -
j_gene: TRBJ1-4
abundance: few
v_gene: TRBV10-3
CDR3nt: TGTGCCATCAGTGGGGGGAGTTTTGAAAAACTGTTTTTT
CDR3aa: CAISGGSFEKLFF

d_gene: -
j_gene: TRBJ2-3
abundance: -
v_gene: TRBV30
CDR3nt: TGTGCCTGGAGTGCTGCCTCCCACCAGTATTTT
CDR3aa: CAWSAASHQYF

d_gene: TRBD1
j_gene: TRBJ2-2
abundance: -
v_gene: TRBV7-9
CDR3nt: TGTGCCAGCAGCCTACAGGGGACGGGCGTCCGCACCGGGGAGCTGTTTTTT
CDR3aa: CASSLQGTGVRTGELFF

d_gene: -
j_gene: TRBJ1-2
abundance: once
v_gene: TRBV29-1
CDR3nt: TGCAGCGTTGCCAGAGATCCTAACTATGGCTACACCTTC
CDR3aa: CSVARDPNYGYTF

d_gene: -
j_gene: TRBJ1-2
abundance: -
v_gene: TRBV11-1
CDR3nt: TGTGCCAGCCGCCGAGGGAGGGCCTCTAACTATGGCTACACCTTC
CDR3aa: CASRRGRASNYGYTF

d_gene: -
j_gene: TRBJ2-3
abundance: -
v_gene: TRBV30
CDR3nt: TGTGCCTGGAGTGTAGGTCTGACAGGCACAGATACGCAGTATTTT
CDR3aa: CAWSVGLTGTDTQYF

d_gene: TRBD1
j_gene: TRBJ2-4
abundance: few
v_gene: TRBV11-1
CDR3nt: TGTGCCAGCAGCACACCGGGACAGCTAGCCAAAAACATTCAGTACTTC
CDR3aa: CASSTPGQLAKNIQYF

d_gene: -
j_gene: TRBJ2-5
abundance: -
v_gene: TRBV30
CDR3nt: TGTGCCTGGAGTCTTTCAGAGACCCAGTACTTC
CDR3aa: CAWSLSETQYF

d_gene: -
j_gene: TRBJ2-5
abundance: few
v_gene: TRBV29-1
CDR3nt: TGCAGCGTGAAGGAACAGGGTCTGACCCAGTACTTC
CDR3aa: CSVKEQGLTQYF

d_gene: TRBD1
j_gene: TRBJ2-7
abundance: -
v_gene: TRBV2
CDR3nt: TGTGCCAGCAAAGCGACAGGGGGTGTTGACGAGCAGTACTTC
CDR3aa: CASKATGGVDEQYF

d_gene: -
j_gene: TRBJ1-2
abundance: -
v_gene: TRBV25-1
CDR3nt: TGTGCCAGATCGCGGGGATCGGGGGGCTACACCTTC
CDR3aa: CARSRGSGGYTF

d_gene: -
j_gene: TRBJ2-7
abundance: -
v_gene: TRBV2
CDR3nt: TGTGCCAGCACCCGGGACTCCCTAAACGAGCAGTACTTC
CDR3aa: CASTRDSLNEQYF

d_gene: -
j_gene: TRBJ2-5
abundance: -
v_gene: TRBV9
CDR3nt: TGTGCCAGCAGCGTAGAAGGGGGAAAGACCCAGTACTTC
CDR3aa: CASSVEGGKTQYF

d_gene: -
j_gene: TRBJ2-4
abundance: -
v_gene: TRBV29-1
CDR3nt: TGCAGCGTTGGTATGATCGGGACACCCTTAGCCAAAAACATTCAGTACTTC
CDR3aa: CSVGMIGTPLAKNIQYF

d_gene: TRBD2
j_gene: TRBJ2-5
abundance: -
v_gene: TRBV5-1
CDR3nt: TGCGCCAGCATCCCCGGGATAGCGGGGAGACAAGAGACCCAGTACTTC
CDR3aa: CASIPGIAGRQETQYF

d_gene: -
j_gene: TRBJ2-2
abundance: -
v_gene: TRBV5-1
CDR3nt: TGCGCCAGCGGCGGACAGGCCGCGGGGGCCGGGGAGCTGTTTTTT
CDR3aa: CASGGQAAGAGELFF

d_gene: -
j_gene: TRBJ1-2
abundance: -
v_gene: TRBV9
CDR3nt: TGTGCCAGCAGCATCCAGGAGACGGAATATGGCTACACCTTC
CDR3aa: CASSIQETEYGYTF

d_gene: -
j_gene: TRBJ2-1
abundance: -
v_gene: TRBV29-1
CDR3nt: TGCAGCGCAGACAGAGGGGGTACCAATGAGCAGTTCTTC
CDR3aa: CSADRGGTNEQFF

d_gene: -
j_gene: TRBJ2-2
abundance: few
v_gene: TRBV29-1
CDR3nt: TGCAGCGCTGGACAGACTGACACCGGGGAGCTGTTTTTT
CDR3aa: CSAGQTDTGELFF

d_gene: -
j_gene: TRBJ2-2
abundance: few
v_gene: TRBV5-6
CDR3nt: TGTGCCAGCAGCAGAAGGAACACCGGGGAGCTGTTTTTT
CDR3aa: CASSRRNTGELFF

d_gene: -
j_gene: TRBJ2-1
abundance: -
v_gene: TRBV4-1
CDR3nt: TGCGCCAGCAGCCAATTAGCCGGCAATGAGCAGTTCTTC
CDR3aa: CASSQLAGNEQFF

d_gene: -
j_gene: TRBJ1-2
abundance: -
v_gene: TRBV5-6
CDR3nt: TGTGCCAGCAGCTTGGGGTCCTCCGCGGACACCTTC
CDR3aa: CASSLGSSADTF

d_gene: -
j_gene: TRBJ1-2
abundance: -
v_gene: TRBV4-1
CDR3nt: TGCGCCAGCAGCCTCAGGGGTGACTATGGCTACACCTTC
CDR3aa: CASSLRGDYGYTF

d_gene: -
j_gene: TRBJ1-1
abundance: -
v_gene: TRBV6-5
CDR3nt: TGTGCCACCTCGAGACAGCCAATGAACACTGAAGCTTTCTTT
CDR3aa: CATSRQPMNTEAFF

d_gene: TRBD2
j_gene: TRBJ2-3
abundance: -
v_gene: TRBV7-8
CDR3nt: TGTGCCAGCTCTCCGGGGGGGAGCACAGATACGCAGTATTTT
CDR3aa: CASSPGGSTDTQYF

d_gene: TRBD2
j_gene: TRBJ2-7
abundance: -
v_gene: TRBV27
CDR3nt: TGTGCCAGCAGTTCGAAGACTAGCGGGAAGCGCGAGCAGTACTTC
CDR3aa: CASSSKTSGKREQYF

d_gene: -
j_gene: TRBJ2-7
abundance: -
v_gene: TRBV29-1
CDR3nt: TGCAGCGTTGCAGGAGAAAAGGGCTCCTACGAGCAGTACTTC
CDR3aa: CSVAGEKGSYEQYF

d_gene: -
j_gene: TRBJ2-3
abundance: -
v_gene: TRBV11-2
CDR3nt: TGTGCCAGCAGCTTAGGTCCTGGGGAGCAGTATTTT
CDR3aa: CASSLGPGEQYF

d_gene: -
j_gene: TRBJ1-1
abundance: -
v_gene: TRBV4-2
CDR3nt: TGTGCCAGCAGCCAAGATCCCCAGGACACTGAAGCTTTCTTT
CDR3aa: CASSQDPQDTEAFF

d_gene: TRBD1
j_gene: TRBJ2-3
abundance: -
v_gene: TRBV9
CDR3nt: TGTGCCAGCAGCGCGGACAGGGGGCCTGGAGATACGCAGTATTTT
CDR3aa: CASSADRGPGDTQYF

d_gene: -
j_gene: TRBJ2-7
abundance: -
v_gene: TRBV25-1
CDR3nt: TGTGCCAGCAGTGTAAGTCCCATAGGTCTCTCGTACGAGCAGTACTTC
CDR3aa: CASSVSPIGLSYEQYF

d_gene: -
j_gene: TRBJ1-2
abundance: -
v_gene: TRBV5-4
CDR3nt: TGTGCCAGCAGCTACCCCGGTGGTGGCTACACCTTC
CDR3aa: CASSYPGGGYTF